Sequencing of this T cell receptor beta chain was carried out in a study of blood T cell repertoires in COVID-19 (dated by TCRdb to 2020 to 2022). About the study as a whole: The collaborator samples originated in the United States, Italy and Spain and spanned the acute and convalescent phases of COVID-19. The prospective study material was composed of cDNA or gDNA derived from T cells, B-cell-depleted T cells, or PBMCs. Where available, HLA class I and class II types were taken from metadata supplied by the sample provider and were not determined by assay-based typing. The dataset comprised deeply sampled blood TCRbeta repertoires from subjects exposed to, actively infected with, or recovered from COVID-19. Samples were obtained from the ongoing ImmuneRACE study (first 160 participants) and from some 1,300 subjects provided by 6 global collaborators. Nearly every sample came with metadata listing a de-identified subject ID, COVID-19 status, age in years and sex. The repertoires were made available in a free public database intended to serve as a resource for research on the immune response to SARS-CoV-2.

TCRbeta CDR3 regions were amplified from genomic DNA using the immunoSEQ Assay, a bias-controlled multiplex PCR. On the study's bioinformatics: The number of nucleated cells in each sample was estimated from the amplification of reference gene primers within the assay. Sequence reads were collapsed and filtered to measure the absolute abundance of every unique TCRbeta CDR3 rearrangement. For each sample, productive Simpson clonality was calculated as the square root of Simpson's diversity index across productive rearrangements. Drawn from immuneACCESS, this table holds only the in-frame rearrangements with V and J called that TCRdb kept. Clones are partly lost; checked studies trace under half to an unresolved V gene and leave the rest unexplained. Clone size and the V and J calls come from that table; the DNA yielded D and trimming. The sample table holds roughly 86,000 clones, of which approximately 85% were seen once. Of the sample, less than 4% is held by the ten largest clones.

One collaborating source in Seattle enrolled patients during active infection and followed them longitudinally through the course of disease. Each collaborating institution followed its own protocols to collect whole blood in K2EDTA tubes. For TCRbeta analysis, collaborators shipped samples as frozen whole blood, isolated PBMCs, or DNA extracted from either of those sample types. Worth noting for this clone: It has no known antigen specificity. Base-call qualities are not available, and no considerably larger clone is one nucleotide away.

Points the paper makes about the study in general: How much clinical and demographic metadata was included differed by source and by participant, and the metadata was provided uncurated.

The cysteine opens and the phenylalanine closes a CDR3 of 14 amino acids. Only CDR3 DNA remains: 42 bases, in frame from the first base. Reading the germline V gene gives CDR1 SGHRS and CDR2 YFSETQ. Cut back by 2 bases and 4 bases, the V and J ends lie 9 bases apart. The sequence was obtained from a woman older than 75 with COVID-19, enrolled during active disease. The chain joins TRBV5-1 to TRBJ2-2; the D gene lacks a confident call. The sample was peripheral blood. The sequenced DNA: TGCGCCAGCAGCTTCTTCGAGCCCACCGGGGAGCTGTTTTTT. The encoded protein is CASSFFEPTGELFF.